Listed below are T cell receptor beta chains from one sample, sequenced in a study of T cells in Graves' hyperthyroidism and ophthalmopathy. MiXCR, applied by TCRdb to the multiplex PCR reads, yields one record per CDR3 protein. Altogether 400,000 to 550,000 distinct CDR3 sequences are present, under 15% being singletons, with the ten largest covering less than 20%. The specimen was blood. Receptors were obtained from a woman aged 18-29 years with Graves' hyperthyroidism. Each CDR3 is given with its conserved first and last residue. The D gene is left open where the match is weak. Some rows have no size entry. The others give once, few or many, or a class for an expanded clone.

TRBV4-1	TRBJ2-3	NA	NA	TGCGCCAGCAGCCACACGAGGGAGGGGGGTACAGATACGCAGTATTTT	CASSHTREGGTDTQYF
TRBV4-2	TRBJ1-5	NA	NA	TGTGCCAGCAGCCAGTCCGTTTCGAGGGATAGCAATCAGCCCCCGCATTTT	CASSQSVSRDSNQPPHF
TRBV20-1	TRBJ2-3	TRBD2	many	TGCAGTGCTAGTAAGGCCACTAGCGAGACAGATACGCAGTATTTT	CSASKATSETDTQYF
TRBV2	TRBJ1-1	NA	many	TGTGCCAGCATGCAGGATATGAACACTGAAGCTTTCTTT	CASMQDMNTEAFF
TRBV12-5	TRBJ1-1	NA	many	TGTGCTAGTGGTTCGGGGACGGGGCGGACTGAAGCTTTCTTT	CASGSGTGRTEAFF
TRBV5-1	TRBJ1-2	TRBD1	few	TGCGCCAGCAGCTTGGCCTGGGACAGCTATGGCTACACCTTC	CASSLAWDSYGYTF
TRBV13	TRBJ1-1	NA	many	TGTGCCAGCACCGGGGGATACACTGAAGCTTTCTTT	CASTGGYTEAFF
TRBV2	TRBJ2-5	TRBD2	NA	TGTGCCAGCAGGGCCCTGATTACCGCGGAGCGGGAGATAGTTTTAGAGACCCAGTACTTC	CASRALITAEREIVLETQYF
TRBV10-2	TRBJ1-2	NA	few	TGCGCCAGCAGTGAGTCCGGGACGCGGTACGGCTACACCTTC	CASSESGTRYGYTF
TRBV24-1	TRBJ2-7	TRBD2	NA	TGTGCCACCAGTGCCGCTCTAGCGGGAGACAACGAGCGGTACTTC	CATSAALAGDNERYF
TRBV27	TRBJ1-2	NA	many	TGTGCCAGCAGTTTAAAGGCGCGGCCCCTAACTAACTATGGCTACACCTTC	CASSLKARPLTNYGYTF
TRBV12-3/TRBV12-4	TRBJ1-4	NA	NA	TGTGCCAGCAGTTTAGAGAAGGGGTGGGATTCTTTATTAAATGAAAAACTGTTTTTT	CASSLEKGWDSLLNEKLFF
TRBV2	TRBJ1-1	TRBD1	many	TGTGCCACGGGACAGGACCTTTTTGAAGCTTTCTTT	CATGQDLFEAFF
TRBV20-1	TRBJ1-3	NA	many	TGCAGTGCTAGAGAACCACTAGGAAACACCATATATTTT	CSAREPLGNTIYF
TRBV7-9	TRBJ2-2	NA	many	TGTGCCAGCAGCTCGGGACACTTGAACACCGGGGAGCTGTTTTTT	CASSSGHLNTGELFF
TRBV4-1	TRBJ2-5	NA	NA	TGCGCCAGCAGCCAACCGGGGAGAGGGAGAGAGACCCAGTACTTC	CASSQPGRGRETQYF
TRBV3-1	TRBJ1-5	NA	NA	TGTGCCAGCAGCCAAGATTCAGGCAATCGGCCCCAGCATTTT	CASSQDSGNRPQHF
TRBV27	TRBJ1-2	NA	many	TGTGCCAGCCGCAGGGGCGAGGGCTATGGCTACACCTTC	CASRRGEGYGYTF
TRBV12-5	TRBJ2-4	TRBD1	few	TGTGCTAGTGGTTTGGCTGCCGGGACAGGGGGCTTCAAAAACATCCAGTACTTC	CASGLAAGTGGFKNIQYF
TRBV30	TRBJ2-5	NA	many	TGTGCCTGGAGTCCGCTGGAGACCCAGTACTTC	CAWSPLETQYF
TRBV5-1	TRBJ2-4	NA	many	TGCGCCAGCAGCTTGACAGACAAAAACATTCAGTACTTC	CASSLTDKNIQYF
TRBV6-5	TRBJ1-4	NA	many	TGTGCCAGCAGTTACCAAGAGAATCAAAAACTGTTTTTT	CASSYQENQKLFF
TRBV11-2	TRBJ1-1	NA	many	TGTGCCAGCAGCTTAATTAGTTTCGGACAGCCGAACACTGAAGCTTTCTTT	CASSLISFGQPNTEAFF
TRBV11-2	TRBJ2-1	TRBD2	many	TGTGCCAGCAGCTTAGCCCGGGGACTAGCGGGATCCAATGAGCAGTTCTTC	CASSLARGLAGSNEQFF
TRBV2	TRBJ2-1	NA	NA	TGTGCCAGCAGGCGGTTCTCCTACAATGAGCAGTTCTTC	CASRRFSYNEQFF
TRBV30	TRBJ1-3	NA	many	TGTGCCCTCGAGCGCGATACTGGAAACACCATATATTTT	CALERDTGNTIYF
TRBV30	TRBJ2-4	TRBD2	many	TGTGCCTGGAGTGACGGACTAGCGGGAGGGCCAGAGGTGGGCAAAAACATTCAGTACTTC	CAWSDGLAGGPEVGKNIQYF
TRBV6-5	TRBJ2-7	TRBD2	few	TGTGCCAGCAGTTACGGCCCGGGACTAGTAGACTACGAGCAGTACTTC	CASSYGPGLVDYEQYF
TRBV29-1	TRBJ1-4	TRBD1	NA	TGCAGCGTGCGGGACAGGGCACTAGAAAAACTGTTTTTT	CSVRDRALEKLFF
TRBV19	TRBJ1-1	NA	many	TGTGCCAGTAGTATAGTTCCCCGGGACACTGAAGCTTTCTTT	CASSIVPRDTEAFF
TRBV14	TRBJ2-7	TRBD2	NA	TGTGCCAGCAGCCTTAGCGGGAGTGGGGAGCAGTACTTC	CASSLSGSGEQYF
TRBV10-3	TRBJ2-2	NA	many	TGTGCCATCAGTGAGCGAGGGATGGAGACCGGGGAGCTGTTTTTT	CAISERGMETGELFF
TRBV12-3/TRBV12-4	TRBJ1-2	NA	many	TGTGCCAGCAGTTTACTGGGGCTGGGTAGAGTCTATGGCTACACCTTC	CASSLLGLGRVYGYTF
TRBV20-1	TRBJ2-2	NA	few	TGCAGTGCCGCCGACAGGGAGGCAACCGGGGAGCTGTTTTTT	CSAADREATGELFF
TRBV5-1	TRBJ1-6	TRBD1	few	TGCGCCAGCAGCTGGGACAGGTATAATTCACCCCTCCACTTT	CASSWDRYNSPLHF
TRBV12-3/TRBV12-4	TRBJ1-1	NA	many	TGTGCCAGCATCGACCTCAGGGGGAACACTGAAGCTTTCTTT	CASIDLRGNTEAFF
TRBV12-3/TRBV12-4	TRBJ2-1	TRBD1	many	TGTGCCAGCAGTTGGGACAGTTTTAGCTCCTACAATGAGCAGTTCTTC	CASSWDSFSSYNEQFF
TRBV20-1	TRBJ2-1	NA	NA	TGCAGTGCTTCCCCACCCAGTAATACCGGTGAGCAGTTCTTC	CSASPPSNTGEQFF
TRBV5-1	TRBJ2-1	TRBD1	many	TGCGCCAGCGCAGCCGGGACAGGGGAGGATGAGCAGTTCTTC	CASAAGTGEDEQFF
TRBV18	TRBJ2-1	NA	many	TGTGCCAGCTCACCACCGTTGGCGTTGAGCTCCTACAATGAGCAGTTCTTC	CASSPPLALSSYNEQFF
TRBV3-1	TRBJ2-3	NA	many	TGTGCCAGCAGACTAGGTTCTAGCACAGATACGCAGTATTTT	CASRLGSSTDTQYF